The sequence of this T cell receptor (beta chain) was determined in a study of blood T cells in healthy people across ages. As for the study in general: Using template switching, researchers captured about one barcoded beta molecule for each two T cells.

Alongside a J-beta primer mix, a sample-barcoded 5' primer served in a second PCR lasting about 7 to 12 cycles. In TCRdb, the 5' RACE reads were re-called with MiXCR into one record per CDR3 protein. Here the sample spans hundreds of thousands of distinct CDR3 sequences, around 49% being singletons. V was pared by 0 bases and J by 5 bases, with 4 bases between. CDR3 length: 12 amino acids. Per germline, CDR1 LNHNV and CDR2 YYDKDF (reference sequence). Total RNA extraction produced at least 5.5 micrograms (per sample) for the study. Sequencing was carried out using blood. The chain links TRBV15 to TRBJ1-2; no firm D call. The source is a woman aged 60-70 years in good health. The CDR3 spells CATSRERYGYTF. CDR3 in DNA: TGTGCCACCAGCAGAGAGAGATATGGCTACACCTTC.